What follows is one TCR beta chain and its context. Its antigen remains unidentified. For blood RNA, unsorted whole blood served as the source, and germline DNA was extracted too. The CDR3 spans 16 residues. Trimming stripped 0 bases from V and 5 bases from J, with 13 bases between. CDR1 and CDR2 (germline): SGHTA, FQGTGA. The sample originates from a study of tumor-infiltrating lymphocytes in primary liver carcinoma. Findings and caveats of the study: In tumor-adjacent and tumor-blood pairs, overlap was lower than in tumor region pairs.

Constant-region priming of roughly 0.45 ug total RNA yielded TCR beta cDNA. Slightly modified ARM-PCR served as the procedure for the TCR beta libraries. These libraries came from three rounds of nested multiplex PCR. Amplification in the first two PCR rounds was performed using TRBV1-TRBV30 forward primers and a C-beta reverse primer for around 10 cycles each. Via MiXCR, TCRdb re-called the multiplex PCR reads, giving one row per CDR3 protein. The table includes about 210,000 distinct CDR3 sequences, almost 65% detected once. This clonotype was sampled from an older woman with primary liver carcinoma and hepatitis B virus infection. The chain combines TRBV7-3 with TRBJ2-2; D not certain. Input material: peripheral blood. The CDR3 coding sequence is TGTGCCAGCAGCTTAACGCATGGGCCCTGTACCGGGGAGCTGTTTTTT. Translation: CASSLTHGPCTGELFF. Looking up the rest from reference TRBV7-3 and TRBJ2-2 gives the full variable domain: GAGVSQTPSNKVTEKGKYVELRCDPISGHTALYWYRQSLGQGPEFLIYFQGTGAADDSGLPNDRFFAVRPEGSVSTLKIQRTERGDSAVYLCASSLTHGPCTGELFFGEGSRLTVL.